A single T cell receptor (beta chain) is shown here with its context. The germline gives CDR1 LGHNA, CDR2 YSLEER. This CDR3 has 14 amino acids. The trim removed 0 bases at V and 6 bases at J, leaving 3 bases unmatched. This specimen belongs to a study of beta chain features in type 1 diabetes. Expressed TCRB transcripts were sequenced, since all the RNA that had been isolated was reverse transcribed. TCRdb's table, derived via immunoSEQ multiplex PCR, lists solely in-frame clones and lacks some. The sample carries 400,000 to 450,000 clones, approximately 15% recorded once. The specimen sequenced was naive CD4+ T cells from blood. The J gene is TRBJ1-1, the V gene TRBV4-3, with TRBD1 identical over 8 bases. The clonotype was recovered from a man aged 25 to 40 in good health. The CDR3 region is CASSQEAGGAEAFF. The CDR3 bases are TGCGCCAGCAGCCAAGAGGCAGGGGGCGCTGAAGCTTTCTTT.